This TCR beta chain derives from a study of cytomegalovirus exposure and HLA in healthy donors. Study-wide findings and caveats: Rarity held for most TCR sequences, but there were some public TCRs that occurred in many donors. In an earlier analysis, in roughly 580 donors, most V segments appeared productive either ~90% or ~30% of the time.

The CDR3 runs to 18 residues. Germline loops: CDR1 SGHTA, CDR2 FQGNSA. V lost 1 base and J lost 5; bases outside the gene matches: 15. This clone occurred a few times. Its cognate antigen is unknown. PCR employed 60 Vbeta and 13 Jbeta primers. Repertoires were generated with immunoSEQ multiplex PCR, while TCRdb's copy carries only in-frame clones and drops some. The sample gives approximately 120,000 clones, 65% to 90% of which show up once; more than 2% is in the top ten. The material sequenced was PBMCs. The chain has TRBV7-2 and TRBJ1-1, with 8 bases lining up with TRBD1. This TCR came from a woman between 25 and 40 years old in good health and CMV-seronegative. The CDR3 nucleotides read TGTGCCAGCAGCTTAGAAGGGTTAGGAGGACAGGGTGGAACTGAAGCTTTCTTT. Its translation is CASSLEGLGGQGGTEAFF.